Below, 18 T cell receptor beta chains from the same sample are listed, as sequenced in a study of T cell repertoires in cytomegalovirus infection. TCRdb processed the reads anew with MiXCR; each CDR3 protein has one entry. There are more than 400,000 distinct CDR3 sequences in the sample; around 27% occur only once, and roughly 13% lies in the top ten. Sequencing used PBMCs. The origin of the receptors is a human donor in good health (CMV status not recorded). Some clones in this sample may be carry-over from other donors' samples.

This clonotype was detected many times. V usage is TRBV7-2 and J usage is TRBJ2-7; 7 bases line up with TRBD2. CDR1 SGHTA and CDR2 FQGNSA come from the germline V gene. V gave up 2 bases and J gave up 2 bases; unmatched junction bases: 6. CDR3 length: 15 amino acids. CDR3 loop: CASSLSTSEPYEQYF. The CDR3 nucleotides read TGTGCCAGCAGCTTATCCACTAGCGAACCCTACGAGCAGTACTTC.

The V call is TRBV25-1, the J call TRBJ2-2; 7 positions agree with TRBD1. The V segment lost 6 bases and the J segment 2 bases; nucleotides outside the gene matches: 9. The germline CDR1 and CDR2 sequences are MGHDK and SYGVNS. The CDR3 runs to 16 residues. CDR3: CASRRPGTVNTGELFF. CDR3 in DNA: TGTGCCAGCAGACGTCCGGGGACAGTAAACACCGGGGAGCTGTTTTTT.

J is TRBJ1-1 and V is TRBV6-5; D is perhaps TRBD1 (6 bases). V shed 0 bases and J shed 2 bases, with 13 bases lying between them. CDR1 is MNHEY and CDR2 is SVGAGI in the germline V gene. CDR3 length: 16 amino acids. The CDR3 bases are TGTGCCAGCAGTTACTCGATGGGGGCAGGAAACACTGAAGCTTTCTTT. This encodes CASSYSMGAGNTEAFF.

For this clonotype: No conserved phenylalanine or tryptophan is present at the end of the CDR3, so a read error is the likely explanation. J is TRBJ1-5 and V is TRBV7-8, with unresolved D. This CDR3 is built from 12 residues. Germline lookup yields CDR1 SGHVS and CDR2 FQNEAQ. Trimming stripped 3 bases from V and 6 bases from J, with 6 bases between. The CDR3 DNA is TGTGCCAGCAGCTTTAACGCTCAGCCCCAGCATTTG. Protein product: CASSFNAQPQHL.

The V and J genes are TRBV19 and TRBJ2-7; possibly TRBD2 for D (5 bases). There are 16 residues in the CDR3. V gave up 3 bases and J gave up 4 bases, with 19 bases separating them. Germline V lookup: CDR1 LNHDA, CDR2 SQIVND (reference sequence). As DNA, the CDR3 is TGTGCCAGTAGTATGCGGACTTCCCTGACTGGTTACGAGCAGTACTTC. It translates to CASSMRTSLTGYEQYF.

This clonotype was detected only a few times. This chain uses TRBV7-9 with TRBJ2-1, with 15 bases that match TRBD2. The CDR3 loop spans 17 amino acids. Germline lookup yields CDR1 SEHNR and CDR2 FQNEAQ (reference sequence). V lost 1 base and J lost 9; bases outside the gene matches: 7. The CDR3 nucleotides read TGTGCCAGCAGCTTAGGGACTAGCGGGAGGGCCCCTTGTGAGCAGTTCTTC. Translating gives CASSLGTSGRAPCEQFF.

This clonotype was recorded at least ten times. V is TRBV7-8 and J is TRBJ2-4; TRBD2 matches at 9 bases. Per the germline V gene, CDR1 is SGHVS and CDR2 is FQNEAQ. The ends lost 0 bases at V and 0 bases at J; junction bases unmatched: 3. The CDR3 is 17 amino acids. The CDR3 nucleotides read TGTGCCAGCAGCTTAGCGCTGGGACTAGCAGCCAAAAACATTCAGTACTTC. This codes for CASSLALGLAAKNIQYF. Filled out from reference TRBV7-8 and TRBJ2-4, the complete variable domain reads GAGVSQSPRYKVAKRGQDVALRCDPISGHVSLFWYQQALGQGPEFLTYFQNEAQLDKSGLPSDRFFAERPEGSVSTLKIQRTQQEDSAVYLCASSLALGLAAKNIQYFGAGTRLSVL.

The chain recombines TRBV23-1 with TRBJ1-2; 8 nucleotides match TRBD1. TRBV23-1 is annotated as an ORF whose role is uncertain. V dropped 4 bases and J dropped 6; count of bases not matched to a gene: 10. The CDR3 runs to 15 residues. The CDR3 DNA reads TGCGCCAGCAGTCTATCCGGGACAGGTGGAGATGGCTACACCTTC. Residues: CASSLSGTGGDGYTF.

In its sample, this clonotype was seen a few times. The rearrangement joins TRBV7-9 to TRBJ2-1; unclear D gene. This CDR3 comprises 16 residues. Trimming removed 5 bases at V and 0 bases at J, with 14 bases between. Germline V gives CDR1 SEHNR, CDR2 FQNEAQ (reference sequence). The CDR3 sequence: CASSPRISSSYNEQFF. The CDR3 region has the DNA TGTGCCAGCAGCCCCAGGATTTCTAGCTCCTACAATGAGCAGTTCTTC.

At least ten counts were recorded for this clonotype. The chain uses TRBV28 and TRBJ1-5; 9 nucleotides agree with TRBD1. Germline-derived CDR1 and CDR2 are MDHEN and SYDVKM. Trimming removed 4 bases from V and 1 base from J; junction bases left unmatched: 14. This CDR3 has 19 residues. The chain's CDR3 is CASSSRRQGGVGSNQPQHF. CDR3 nucleotide sequence: TGTGCCAGCAGTTCCAGGCGACAGGGGGGAGTCGGGAGCAATCAGCCCCAGCATTTT. Full variable domain (remainder filled in from reference TRBV28 and TRBJ1-5): DVKVTQSSRYLVKRTGEKVFLECVQDMDHENMFWYRQDPGLGLRLIYFSYDVKMKEKGDIPEGYSVSREKKERFSLILESASTNQTSMYLCASSSRRQGGVGSNQPQHFGDGTRLSIL.

The table lists this clonotype with a few counts. This chain uses TRBV19 with TRBJ2-3, with D perhaps given as TRBD1 or TRBD2 (10 bases each). This CDR3 is 18 amino acids long. CDR1 and CDR2 (germline): LNHDA, SQIVND (reference sequence). Trimming took off 6 bases at V and 1 base at J, with 23 bases between the two ends. CDR3 nucleotides: TGTGCCAGTAGCCGGGACAGGGGACTAGCGTTCCGCACAGATACGCAGTATTTT. It is translated as CASSRDRGLAFRTDTQYF.

V is TRBV2 and J is TRBJ1-5; D is uncertain. Germline lookup yields CDR1 SNHLY and CDR2 FYNNEI. The CDR3 has 13 residues. With 7 bases removed from V and 4 bases from J, the gap between germline ends came to 11 bases. CDR3 sequence reads: CASNLEENQPQHF. The DNA of the CDR3 is TGTGCCAGCAACTTGGAGGAGAATCAGCCCCAGCATTTT.

There are a few counts of this clonotype. The chain employs TRBV7-2 and TRBJ1-4; D might be TRBD1 (5 bases). The V gene lost 3 bases and the J gene lost 4 bases, with 9 bases spanning the gap. The germline gives CDR1 SGHTA, CDR2 FQGNSA. This CDR3 region has 14 residues. The CDR3 reads CASSFWGFNEKLFF. The CDR3 nucleotides read TGTGCCAGCAGCTTTTGGGGCTTTAATGAAAAACTGTTTTTT.

At least ten counts were recorded for this clonotype. The chain joins TRBV7-2 to TRBJ2-1; D tentatively reads TRBD1 or TRBD2 (5 bases each). V lost 4 bases and J lost 13, with 23 bases in between. Germline CDR1 SGHTA, CDR2 FQGNSA. The length of the CDR3 is 15 residues. CDR3 in amino acids: CASSSRRVGARHQFF. CDR3 coding DNA: TGTGCCAGCAGCTCACGGCGGGTCGGGGCGAGACATCAGTTCTTC.

This chain links TRBV2 with TRBJ2-1; unclear D gene. Per the germline V gene, CDR1 is SNHLY and CDR2 is FYNNEI. Between the trimmed V and J ends, which lost 11 bases and 6 bases, there was a span of 11 bases. The CDR3 sequence is 11 residues long. The CDR3 region is CAASPGNEQFF. DNA of the CDR3: TGTGCCGCGAGCCCAGGCAATGAGCAGTTCTTC. Combining the CDR3 with reference TRBV2 and TRBJ2-1 gives the whole variable domain EPEVTQTPSHQVTQMGQEVILRCVPISNHLYFYWYRQILGQKVEFLVSFYNNEISEKSEIFDDQFSVERPDGSNFTLKIRSTKLEDSAMYFCAASPGNEQFFGPGTRLTVL.

This clonotype was counted only a few times. The V gene is TRBV12-3 or TRBV12-4, the J gene TRBJ2-2; D is unresolved. The length of the CDR3 is 13 residues. V shed 5 bases and J shed 6 bases, with 10 bases lying between them. The CDR3 region is CASSLREAGELFF. Written as DNA, the CDR3 is TGTGCCAGCAGTCTTAGGGAAGCCGGGGAGCTGTTTTTT.

The chain combines TRBV20-1 with TRBJ2-3; the D is unclear. The germline V and J ends were trimmed by 3 bases and 9 bases, with 13 bases remaining between them. The CDR3 length is 12 residues. CDR1 DFQATT and CDR2 SNEGSKA come from the germline V gene (reference sequence). CDR3 protein: CSASGPFGTQYF. As DNA, the CDR3 is TGCAGTGCTAGCGGCCCGTTTGGGACGCAGTATTTT.

This chain joins TRBV19 and TRBJ1-5; TRBD1 might be the D (5 bases). Trimming removed 1 base from V and 4 bases from J, with 8 bases in between. CDR1 is LNHDA, CDR2 SQIVND, per germline (reference sequence). The CDR3 runs to 14 residues. CDR3 amino acids: CASSIAQGNQPQHF. The CDR3 DNA reads TGTGCCAGTAGTATAGCTCAGGGAAATCAGCCCCAGCATTTT.